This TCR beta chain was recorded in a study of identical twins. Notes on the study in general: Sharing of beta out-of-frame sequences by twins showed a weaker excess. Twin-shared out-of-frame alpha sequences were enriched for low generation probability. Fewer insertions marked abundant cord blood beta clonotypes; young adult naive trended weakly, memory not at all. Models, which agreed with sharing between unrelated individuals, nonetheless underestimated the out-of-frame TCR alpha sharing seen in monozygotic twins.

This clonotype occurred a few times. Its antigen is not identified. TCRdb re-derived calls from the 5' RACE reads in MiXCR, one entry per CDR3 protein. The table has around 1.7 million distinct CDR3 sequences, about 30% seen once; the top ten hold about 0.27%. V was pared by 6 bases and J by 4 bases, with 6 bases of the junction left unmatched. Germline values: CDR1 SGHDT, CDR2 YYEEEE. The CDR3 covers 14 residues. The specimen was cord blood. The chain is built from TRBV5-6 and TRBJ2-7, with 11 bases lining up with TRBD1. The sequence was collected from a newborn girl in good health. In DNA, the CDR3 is TGTGCCAGCACCTTCGGGGACAGGGGGTACGAGCAGTACTTC. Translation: CASTFGDRGYEQYF.